Listed here is a single T cell receptor (beta chain). The antigen is unknown. Clones were read by immunoSEQ multiplex PCR, and TCRdb kept only the in-frame ones, dropping some. The sample lists tens of thousands of clones; around 89% were seen once. The data were obtained in a study of identifying expanded T cells in peripheral blood. Study conclusions and caveats: Roughly two-week clone count variance significantly increased as total template count grew. Over around two and four weeks, about 15 and 19 clones changed, versus 1.2 between replicates.

Collection occurred without any documented infections or immune events in donors. The sample consisted of blood. The TCR sequence derives from a person between 18 and 69 years old in good health.

This CDR3 reads CASSPKRGPGDNEQFF. CDR3 nucleotide sequence: TGTGCCAGCAGTCCCAAGCGGGGGCCGGGAGACAATGAGCAGTTCTTC. The chain combines TRBV27 with TRBJ2-1; 8 bases match TRBD2. The CDR3 spans 16 residues. After removal of 5 bases from V and 5 bases from J, the junction contained 11 bases not matched to a gene. Germline V gene sequence: CDR1 MNHEY, CDR2 SMNVEV (reference sequence).